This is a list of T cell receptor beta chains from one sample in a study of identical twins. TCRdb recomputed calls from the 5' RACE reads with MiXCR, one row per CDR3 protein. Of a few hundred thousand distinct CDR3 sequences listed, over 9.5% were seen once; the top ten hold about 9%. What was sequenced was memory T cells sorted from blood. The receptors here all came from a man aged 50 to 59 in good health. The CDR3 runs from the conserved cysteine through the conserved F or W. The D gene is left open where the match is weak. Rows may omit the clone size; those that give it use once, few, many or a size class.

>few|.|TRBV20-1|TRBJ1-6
CSAKLAHSPLHF
TGCAGTGCCAAACTAGCTCATTCACCCCTCCACTTT
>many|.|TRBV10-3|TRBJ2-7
CAISETGRTYEQYF
TGTGCCATCAGTGAGACAGGGAGGACCTACGAGCAGTACTTC
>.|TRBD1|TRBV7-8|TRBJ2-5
CASSPNQGQGAQYF
TGTGCCAGCAGCCCCAACCAGGGACAGGGGGCCCAGTACTTC
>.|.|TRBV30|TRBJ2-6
CAWSVLSGAGANVLTF
TGTGCCTGGAGTGTACTGTCAGGGGCTGGGGCCAACGTCCTGACTTTC
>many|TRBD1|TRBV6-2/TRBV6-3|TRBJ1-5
CASSYSSRGLGQPQHF
TGTGCCAGCAGTTACTCCTCCAGGGGGCTCGGGCAGCCCCAGCATTTT
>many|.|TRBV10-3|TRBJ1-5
CAISERDGTFNQPQHF
TGTGCCATCAGTGAGAGGGACGGGACATTTAATCAGCCCCAGCATTTT
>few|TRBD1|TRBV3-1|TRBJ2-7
CASSQDTGAYEQYF
TGTGCCAGCAGCCAAGATACAGGGGCCTACGAGCAGTACTTC
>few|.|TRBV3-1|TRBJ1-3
CASSHISGSGNTIYF
TGTGCCAGCAGCCACATCAGCGGCTCTGGAAACACCATATATTTT
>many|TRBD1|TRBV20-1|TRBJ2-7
CSARDFVGQSYEQYF
TGCAGTGCTAGGGATTTCGTGGGACAGAGCTACGAGCAGTACTTC
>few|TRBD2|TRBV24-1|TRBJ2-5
CATSDTSGGARETQYF
TGTGCCACCAGTGATACTAGCGGGGGGGCCCGAGAGACCCAGTACTTC
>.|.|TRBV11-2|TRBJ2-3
CASSLDFIVTNTQYF
TGTGCCAGCAGCTTAGATTTTATAGTCACGAATACGCAGTATTTT
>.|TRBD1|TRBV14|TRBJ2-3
CASSRDRSRTDTQYF
TGTGCCAGCAGCCGGGACAGGTCCCGCACAGATACGCAGTATTTT
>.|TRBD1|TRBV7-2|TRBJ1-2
CASSLDGTGSDGYTF
TGTGCCAGCAGCTTAGATGGGACAGGGAGTGATGGCTACACCTTC
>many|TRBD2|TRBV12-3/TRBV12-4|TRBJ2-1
CASSLWEGNEQFF
TGTGCCAGCAGTTTGTGGGAGGGCAATGAGCAGTTCTTC
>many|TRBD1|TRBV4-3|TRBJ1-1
CASSQEVRARGGRNTEAFF
TGCGCCAGCAGCCAAGAGGTCCGGGCTAGAGGGGGCAGAAACACTGAAGCTTTCTTT
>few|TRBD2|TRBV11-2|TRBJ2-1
CASSLGTGTSFGNEQFF
TGTGCCAGCAGCTTAGGTACCGGGACTAGCTTTGGCAATGAGCAGTTCTTC
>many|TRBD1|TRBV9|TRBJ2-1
CASSKVGQGGNEQFF
TGTGCCAGCAGCAAAGTGGGACAGGGGGGCAATGAGCAGTTCTTC
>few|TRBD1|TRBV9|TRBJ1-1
CASSPGQGRPNTEAFF
TGTGCCAGCAGCCCCGGACAGGGACGCCCGAACACTGAAGCTTTCTTT
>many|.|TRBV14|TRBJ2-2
CASSPDYLTLFF
TGTGCCAGCAGCCCCGACTACCTGACACTGTTTTTT
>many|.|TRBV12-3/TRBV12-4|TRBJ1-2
CASSQRQAGVYGYTF
TGTGCCAGCAGTCAACGACAGGCGGGAGTCTATGGCTACACCTTC
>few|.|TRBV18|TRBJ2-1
CASSTGRDNEQFF
TGTGCCAGCTCGACCGGGCGGGACAATGAGCAGTTCTTC
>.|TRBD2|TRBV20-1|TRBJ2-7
CSARKPGLAEYEQYF
TGCAGTGCTAGGAAACCGGGACTAGCGGAGTACGAGCAGTACTTC
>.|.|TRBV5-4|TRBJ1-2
CASSGPGSYGYTF
TGTGCCAGCAGCGGTCCAGGGAGCTATGGCTACACCTTC
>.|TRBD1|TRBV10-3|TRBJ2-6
CAISGQGVSSGANVLTF
TGTGCCATCAGTGGACAGGGGGTTTCCTCTGGGGCCAACGTCCTGACTTTC
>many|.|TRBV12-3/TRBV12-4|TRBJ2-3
CASSFAGTSTDTQYF
TGTGCCAGCAGTTTCGCGGGGACTAGCACAGATACGCAGTATTTT
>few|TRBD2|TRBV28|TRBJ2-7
CASSLALASGVYEQYF
TGTGCCAGCAGTTTGGCCTTAGCTAGCGGGGTGTACGAGCAGTACTTC
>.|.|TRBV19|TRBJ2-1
CASSMNQVGEQFF
TGTGCCAGTAGTATGAATCAGGTTGGCGAGCAGTTCTTC
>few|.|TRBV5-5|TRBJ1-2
CASSLGWRSNYGYTF
TGTGCCAGCAGCTTGGGTTGGAGATCTAACTATGGCTACACCTTC
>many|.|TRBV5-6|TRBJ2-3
CASSQRFSTDTQYF
TGTGCCAGCAGCCAGCGCTTTTCCACAGATACGCAGTATTTT
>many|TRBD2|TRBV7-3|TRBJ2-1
CASSSTSGSGNEQFF
TGTGCCAGCAGCTCGACTAGCGGGAGCGGCAATGAGCAGTTCTTC
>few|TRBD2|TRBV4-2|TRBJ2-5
CASSQDGTGGRETQYF
TGTGCCAGCAGCCAAGATGGGACGGGGGGGCGGGAGACCCAGTACTTC
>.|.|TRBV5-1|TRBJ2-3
CASSSRRISTDTQYF
TGCGCCAGCAGCTCGCGACGGATTAGCACAGATACGCAGTATTTT
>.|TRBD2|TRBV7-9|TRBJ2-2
CASSESGSLQNTGELFF
TGTGCCAGCAGCGAGAGCGGGAGCCTTCAGAACACCGGGGAGCTGTTTTTT
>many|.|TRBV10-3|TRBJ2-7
CAISAVKGGSAEQYF
TGTGCCATCAGTGCGGTGAAGGGGGGGTCGGCCGAGCAGTACTTC
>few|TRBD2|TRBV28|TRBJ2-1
CASRRLTGTSGSGSYNEQFF
TGTGCCAGCAGACGCCTAACCGGGACTAGCGGGAGTGGTTCCTACAATGAGCAGTTCTTC
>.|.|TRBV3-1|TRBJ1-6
CASSLNLQANSYNSPLHF
TGTGCCAGCAGCCTAAATCTCCAGGCTAACTCCTATAATTCACCCCTCCACTTT
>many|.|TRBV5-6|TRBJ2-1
CASGGLSRHNEQFF
TGTGCCAGCGGGGGGTTGTCCCGACACAATGAGCAGTTCTTC
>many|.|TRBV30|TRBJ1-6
CAWSAAFQGNSPLHF
TGTGCCTGGAGTGCGGCATTCCAGGGCAATTCACCCCTCCACTTT
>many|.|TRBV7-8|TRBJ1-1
CASREGVTTEAFF
TGTGCCAGCAGGGAGGGCGTTACCACTGAAGCTTTCTTT
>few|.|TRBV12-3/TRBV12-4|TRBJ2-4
CASRPTGTINGIQYF
TGTGCCAGCAGACCCACCGGGACAATAAATGGCATTCAGTACTTC
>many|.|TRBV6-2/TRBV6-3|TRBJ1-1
CASSNPPRGSNTEAFF
TGTGCCAGCAGCAACCCCCCGAGGGGGTCGAACACTGAAGCTTTCTTT
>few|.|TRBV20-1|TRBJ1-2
CSARDPLMGGYTF
TGCAGTGCTAGAGATCCCTTGATGGGTGGCTACACCTTC
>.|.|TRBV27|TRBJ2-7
CASSLSGTPYEQYF
TGTGCCAGCAGTTTATCAGGGACCCCCTACGAGCAGTACTTC
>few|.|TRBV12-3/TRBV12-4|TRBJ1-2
CASSPQPGGPGYTF
TGTGCCAGCAGCCCTCAACCGGGGGGGCCCGGCTACACCTTC
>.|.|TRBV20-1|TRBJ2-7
CSASRDATYEQYF
TGCAGTGCTAGTCGGGACGCCACCTACGAGCAGTACTTC
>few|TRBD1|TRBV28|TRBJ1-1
CASPPSAGGNTEAFF
TGTGCCAGCCCGCCATCTGCAGGGGGGAACACTGAAGCTTTCTTT
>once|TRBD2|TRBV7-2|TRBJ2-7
CASSTRTSGGYPEQYF
TGTGCCAGCAGCACCCGGACTAGCGGGGGGTATCCCGAGCAGTACTTC
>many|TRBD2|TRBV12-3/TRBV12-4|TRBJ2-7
CASSLGAGGPTSYEQYF
TGTGCCAGCAGTTTAGGAGCGGGGGGTCCTACTTCCTACGAGCAGTACTTC
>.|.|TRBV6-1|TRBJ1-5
CASSAQEGTVGNQPQHF
TGTGCCAGCAGTGCTCAGGAGGGGACCGTTGGCAATCAGCCCCAGCATTTT
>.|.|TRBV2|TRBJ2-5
CASRGRENQETQYF
TGTGCCAGCAGGGGTCGGGAAAACCAAGAGACCCAGTACTTC
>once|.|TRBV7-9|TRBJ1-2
CASSFGESNYGYTF
TGTGCCAGCAGCTTTGGGGAGTCTAACTATGGCTACACCTTC
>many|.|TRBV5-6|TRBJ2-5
CASSQPRRETQYF
TGTGCCAGCAGTCAGCCTCGACGGGAGACCCAGTACTTC
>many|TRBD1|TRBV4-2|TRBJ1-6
CASSQMTGANSPLHF
TGTGCCAGCAGCCAGATGACAGGGGCAAATTCACCCCTCCACTTT
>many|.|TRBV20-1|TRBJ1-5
CSASPTGNQPQHF
TGCAGTGCTAGCCCCACAGGTAATCAGCCCCAGCATTTT
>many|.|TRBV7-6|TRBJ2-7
CASSLAFGARYEQYF
TGTGCCAGCAGCTTAGCGTTTGGGGCGCGGTACGAGCAGTACTTC
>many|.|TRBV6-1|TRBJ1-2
CASSGLGGYTF
TGTGCCAGCAGCGGACTGGGAGGCTACACCTTC
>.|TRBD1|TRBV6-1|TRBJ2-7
CASRSGTGGAYEQYF
TGTGCCAGCAGATCCGGGACAGGGGGTGCCTACGAGCAGTACTTC
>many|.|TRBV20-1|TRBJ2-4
CSAREGKFDKNIQYF
TGCAGTGCTAGAGAGGGGAAGTTTGACAAAAACATTCAGTACTTC
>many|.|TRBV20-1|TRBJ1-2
CSALPGTNYGYTF
TGCAGTGCCCTGCCGGGAACTAACTATGGCTACACCTTC